This T cell receptor beta chain was found in a study of shared clonotypes between healthy human individuals. This clone was observed a single time. The authors split each subset's genomic DNA evenly across several immunoSEQ plates. Replicate PCRs for unsorted PBMC used 300 ng DNA (about 30,000 T cell genomes). Unsorted PBMCs provided DNA that was sequenced on ten immunoSEQ deep assay plates. Libraries were prepared by immunoSEQ multiplex PCR; TCRdb keeps only in-frame clonotypes and omits some of them. The sample contains about 560,000 clones, just over 75% of which appear only once. Input material: PBMCs. This receptor was obtained from a woman aged 40 to 50 in good health. Some clones in this sample may be carry-over from other donors' samples.

CDR3 residues: CASSRSSGRAYEQYF. The CDR3 region has the DNA TGTGCCAGCAGCCGGAGTAGCGGGAGGGCCTACGAGCAGTACTTC. The chain has TRBV14 and TRBJ2-7; TRBD2 matches 11 bases. Germline CDR1 and CDR2: SGHDN and FVKESK. Trimming took 4 bases from V and 2 from J; bases not matched to a gene: 4. This CDR3 has 15 amino acids.